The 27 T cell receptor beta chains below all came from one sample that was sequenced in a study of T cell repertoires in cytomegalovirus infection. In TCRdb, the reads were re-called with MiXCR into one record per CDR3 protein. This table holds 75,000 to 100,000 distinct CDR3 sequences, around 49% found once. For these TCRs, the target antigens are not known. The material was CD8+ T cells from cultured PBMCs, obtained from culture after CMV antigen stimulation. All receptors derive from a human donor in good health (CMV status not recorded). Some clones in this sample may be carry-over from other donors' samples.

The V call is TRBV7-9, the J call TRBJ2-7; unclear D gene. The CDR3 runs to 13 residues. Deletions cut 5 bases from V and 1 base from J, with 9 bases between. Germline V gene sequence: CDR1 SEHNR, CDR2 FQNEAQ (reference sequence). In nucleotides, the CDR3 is TGTGCCAGCAGCCCCGAGGTTTCCTACGAGCAGTACTTC. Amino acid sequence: CASSPEVSYEQYF.

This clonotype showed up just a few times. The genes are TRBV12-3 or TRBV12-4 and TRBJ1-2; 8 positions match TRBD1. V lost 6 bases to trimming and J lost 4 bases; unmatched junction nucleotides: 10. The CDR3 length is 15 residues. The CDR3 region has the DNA TGTGCCAGCAGCCCTTCCGGGACAGGAGGCTATGGCTACACCTTC. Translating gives CASSPSGTGGYGYTF.

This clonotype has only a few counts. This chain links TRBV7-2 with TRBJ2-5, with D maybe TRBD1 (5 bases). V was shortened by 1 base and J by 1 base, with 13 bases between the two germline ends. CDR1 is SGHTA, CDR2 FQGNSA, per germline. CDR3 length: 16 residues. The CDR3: CASSLVAGNPQETQYF. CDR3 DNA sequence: TGTGCCAGCAGCTTAGTCGCAGGGAACCCCCAAGAGACCCAGTACTTC. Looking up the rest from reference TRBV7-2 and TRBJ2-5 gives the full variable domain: GAGVSQSPSNKVTEKGKDVELRCDPISGHTALYWYRQSLGQGLEFLIYFQGNSAPDKSGLPSDRFSAERTGGSVSTLTIQRTQQEDSAVYLCASSLVAGNPQETQYFGPGTRLLVL.

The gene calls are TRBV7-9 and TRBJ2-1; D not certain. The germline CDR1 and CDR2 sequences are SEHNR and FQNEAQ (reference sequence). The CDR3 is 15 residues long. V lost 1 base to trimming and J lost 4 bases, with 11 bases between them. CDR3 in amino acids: CASSLEGNSYNEQFF. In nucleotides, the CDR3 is TGTGCCAGCAGCTTAGAAGGAAATTCGTACAATGAGCAGTTCTTC.

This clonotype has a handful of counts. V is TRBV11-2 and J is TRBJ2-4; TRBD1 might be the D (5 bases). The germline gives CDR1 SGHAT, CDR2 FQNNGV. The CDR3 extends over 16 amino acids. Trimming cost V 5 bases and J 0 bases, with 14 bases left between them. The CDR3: CASSINYQGAKNIQYF. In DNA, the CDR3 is TGTGCCAGCAGCATCAATTATCAGGGAGCCAAAAACATTCAGTACTTC. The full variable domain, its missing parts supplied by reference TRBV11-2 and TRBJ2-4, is EAGVAQSPRYKIIEKRQSVAFWCNPISGHATLYWYQQILGQGPKLLIQFQNNGVVDDSQLPKDRFSAERLKGVDSTLKIQPAKLEDSAVYLCASSINYQGAKNIQYFGAGTRLSVL.

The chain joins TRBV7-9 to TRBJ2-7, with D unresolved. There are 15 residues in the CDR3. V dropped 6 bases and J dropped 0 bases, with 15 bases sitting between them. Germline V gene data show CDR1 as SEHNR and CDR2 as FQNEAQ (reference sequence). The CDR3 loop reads CASRTGRESSYEQYF. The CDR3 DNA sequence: TGTGCCAGCAGAACCGGTCGAGAGAGCTCCTACGAGCAGTACTTC.

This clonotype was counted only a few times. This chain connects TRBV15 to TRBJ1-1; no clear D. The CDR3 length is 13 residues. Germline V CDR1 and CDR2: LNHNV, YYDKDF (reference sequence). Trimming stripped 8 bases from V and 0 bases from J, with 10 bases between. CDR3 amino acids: CATGNTLNTEAFF. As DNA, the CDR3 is TGTGCCACCGGTAATACACTGAACACTGAAGCTTTCTTT.

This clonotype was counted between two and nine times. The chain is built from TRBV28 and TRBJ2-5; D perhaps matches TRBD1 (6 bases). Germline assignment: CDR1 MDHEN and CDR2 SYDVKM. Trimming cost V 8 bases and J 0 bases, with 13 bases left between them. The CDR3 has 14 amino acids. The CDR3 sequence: CASATGIDQETQYF. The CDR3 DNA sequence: TGTGCCAGCGCCACAGGGATTGACCAAGAGACCCAGTACTTC.

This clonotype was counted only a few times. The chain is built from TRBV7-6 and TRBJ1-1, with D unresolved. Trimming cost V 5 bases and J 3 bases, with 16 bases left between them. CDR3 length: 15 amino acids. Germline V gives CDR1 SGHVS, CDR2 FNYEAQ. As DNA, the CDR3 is TGTGCCAGCAGCCCCCGGGCCCCGCCGGACACTGAAGCTTTCTTT. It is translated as CASSPRAPPDTEAFF.

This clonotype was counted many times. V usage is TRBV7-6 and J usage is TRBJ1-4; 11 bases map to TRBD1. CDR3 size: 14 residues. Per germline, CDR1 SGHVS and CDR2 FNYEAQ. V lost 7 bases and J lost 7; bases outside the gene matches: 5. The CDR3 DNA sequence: TGTGCCAGCAACCAAGGACAGGGGGCTGAAAAACTGTTTTTT. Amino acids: CASNQGQGAEKLFF.

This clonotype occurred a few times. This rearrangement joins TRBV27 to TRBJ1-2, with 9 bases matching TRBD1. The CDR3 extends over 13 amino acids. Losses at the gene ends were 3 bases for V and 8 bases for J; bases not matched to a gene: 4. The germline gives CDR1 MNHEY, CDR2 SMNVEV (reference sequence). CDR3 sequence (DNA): TGTGCCAGCAGTTTCGGACAGGGGACCGGCTACACCTTC. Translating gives CASSFGQGTGYTF.

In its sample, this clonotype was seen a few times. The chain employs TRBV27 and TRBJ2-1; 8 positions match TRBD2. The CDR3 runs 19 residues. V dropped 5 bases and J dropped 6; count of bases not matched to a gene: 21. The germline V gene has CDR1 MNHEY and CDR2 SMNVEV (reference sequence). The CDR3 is CASSAYSRAGRGVPNEQFF. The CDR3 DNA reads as TGTGCCAGCAGTGCCTACTCCCGGGCGGGGCGGGGGGTGCCCAATGAGCAGTTCTTC.

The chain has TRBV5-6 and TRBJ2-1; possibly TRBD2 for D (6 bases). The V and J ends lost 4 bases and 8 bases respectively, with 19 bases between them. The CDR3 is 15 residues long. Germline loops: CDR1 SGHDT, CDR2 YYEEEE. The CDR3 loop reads CASSPTLGGIDEQFF. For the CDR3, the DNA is TGTGCCAGCAGCCCCACCCTAGGCGGGATCGATGAGCAGTTCTTC.

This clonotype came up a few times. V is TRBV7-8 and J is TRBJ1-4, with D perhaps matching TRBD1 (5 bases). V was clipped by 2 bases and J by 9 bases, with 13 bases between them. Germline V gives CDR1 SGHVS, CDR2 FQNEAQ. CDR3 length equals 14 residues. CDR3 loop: CASSLYPTAKKLFF. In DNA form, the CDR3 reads TGTGCCAGCAGCTTATACCCGACAGCCAAAAAACTGTTTTTT.

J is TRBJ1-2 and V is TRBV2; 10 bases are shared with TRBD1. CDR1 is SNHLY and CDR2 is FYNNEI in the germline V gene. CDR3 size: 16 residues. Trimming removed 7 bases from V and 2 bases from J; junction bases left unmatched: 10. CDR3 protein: CASTAWTGGDNYGYTF. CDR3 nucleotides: TGTGCCAGCACAGCGTGGACAGGGGGGGACAACTATGGCTACACCTTC.

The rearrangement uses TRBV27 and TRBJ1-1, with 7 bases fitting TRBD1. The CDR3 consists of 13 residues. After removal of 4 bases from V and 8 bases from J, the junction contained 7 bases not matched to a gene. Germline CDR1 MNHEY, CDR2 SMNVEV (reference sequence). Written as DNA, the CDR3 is TGTGCCAGCAGTTATCGACAGGGTCCGGAAGCTTTCTTT. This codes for CASSYRQGPEAFF.

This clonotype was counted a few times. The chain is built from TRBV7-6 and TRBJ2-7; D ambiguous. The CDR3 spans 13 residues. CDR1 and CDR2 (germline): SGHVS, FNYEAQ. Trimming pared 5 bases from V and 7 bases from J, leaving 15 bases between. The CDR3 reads CASSLQKGGEQYF. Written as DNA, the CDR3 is TGTGCCAGCAGCCTCCAGAAGGGTGGAGAGCAGTACTTC.

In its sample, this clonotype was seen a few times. The CDR3 DNA reads TGTGCCAGCAGTCCGGCAGAGACCCAGTACTTC. This codes for CASSPAETQYF. The chain has TRBV12-3 or TRBV12-4 and TRBJ2-5; unclear D gene. With 5 bases removed from V and 4 bases from J, the gap between germline ends came to 5 bases. The CDR3 loop spans 11 amino acids.

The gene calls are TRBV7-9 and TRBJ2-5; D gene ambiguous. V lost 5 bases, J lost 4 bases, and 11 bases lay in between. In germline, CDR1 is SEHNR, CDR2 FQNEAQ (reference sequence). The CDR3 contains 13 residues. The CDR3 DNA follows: TGTGCCAGCAGCCCCACAATCGGAGAGACCCAGTACTTC. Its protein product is CASSPTIGETQYF.

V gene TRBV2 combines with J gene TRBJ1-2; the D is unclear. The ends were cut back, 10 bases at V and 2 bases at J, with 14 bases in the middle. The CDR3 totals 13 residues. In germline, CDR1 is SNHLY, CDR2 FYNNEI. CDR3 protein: CATVAGENYGYTF. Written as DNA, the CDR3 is TGTGCCACAGTAGCGGGAGAAAACTATGGCTACACCTTC. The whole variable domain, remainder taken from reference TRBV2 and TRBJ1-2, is EPEVTQTPSHQVTQMGQEVILRCVPISNHLYFYWYRQILGQKVEFLVSFYNNEISEKSEIFDDQFSVERPDGSNFTLKIRSTKLEDSAMYFCATVAGENYGYTFGSGTRLTVV.

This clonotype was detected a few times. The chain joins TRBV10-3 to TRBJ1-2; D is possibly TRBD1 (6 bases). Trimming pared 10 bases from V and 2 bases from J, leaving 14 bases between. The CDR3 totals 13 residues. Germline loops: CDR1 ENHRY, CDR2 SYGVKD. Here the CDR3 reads CATTGAMNYGYTF. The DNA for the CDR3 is TGTGCCACCACGGGGGCCATGAACTATGGCTACACCTTC.

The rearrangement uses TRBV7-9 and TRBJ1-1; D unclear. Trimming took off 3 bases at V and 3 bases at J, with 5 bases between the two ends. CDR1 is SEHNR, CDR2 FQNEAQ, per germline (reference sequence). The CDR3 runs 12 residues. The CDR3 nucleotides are TGTGCCAGCAGCTTTGAGGACACTGAAGCTTTCTTT. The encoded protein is CASSFEDTEAFF.

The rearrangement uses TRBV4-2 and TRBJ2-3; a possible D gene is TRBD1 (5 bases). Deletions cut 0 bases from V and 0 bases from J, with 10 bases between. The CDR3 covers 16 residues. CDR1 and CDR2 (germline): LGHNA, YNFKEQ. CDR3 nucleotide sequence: TGTGCCAGCAGCCAAGACCCGGACACCAGCACAGATACGCAGTATTTT. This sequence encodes CASSQDPDTSTDTQYF.

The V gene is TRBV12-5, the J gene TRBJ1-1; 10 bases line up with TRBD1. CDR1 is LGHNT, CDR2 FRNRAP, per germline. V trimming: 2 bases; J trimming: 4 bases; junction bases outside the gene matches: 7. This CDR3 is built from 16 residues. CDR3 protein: CASGLPDRGQGTEAFF. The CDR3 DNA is TGTGCTAGTGGTTTGCCTGACAGGGGGCAAGGCACTGAAGCTTTCTTT.

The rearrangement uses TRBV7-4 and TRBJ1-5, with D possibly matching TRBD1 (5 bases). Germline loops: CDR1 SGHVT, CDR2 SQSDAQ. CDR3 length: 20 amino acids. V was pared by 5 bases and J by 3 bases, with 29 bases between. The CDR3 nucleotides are TGTGCCAGCAGCCTTACCATTCAGCCCCAGCGGAGGGGCTCCAATCAGCCCCAGCATTTT. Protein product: CASSLTIQPQRRGSNQPQHF.

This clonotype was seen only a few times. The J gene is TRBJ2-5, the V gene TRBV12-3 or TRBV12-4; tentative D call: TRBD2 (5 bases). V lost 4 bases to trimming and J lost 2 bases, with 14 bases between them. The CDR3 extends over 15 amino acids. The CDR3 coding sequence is TGTGCCAGCAGTTCTCCCGGGGAGCGACAAGAGACCCAGTACTTC. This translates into CASSSPGERQETQYF.

CDR3 bases: TGTGCCAGTAGTAGGGGGACATATCGCTACGAGCAGTACTTC. Amino acid sequence: CASSRGTYRYEQYF. This rearrangement joins TRBV19 to TRBJ2-7; tentatively, D is TRBD1 (6 bases). V dropped 4 bases and J dropped 3 bases, with 13 bases sitting between them. The V gene's germline CDR1 is LNHDA and CDR2 SQIVND (reference sequence). This CDR3 spans 14 amino acids.